Each of the 14 T cell receptor beta chains below was sequenced from the same sample in a study of CD8+CD57+ T cells in acquired aplastic anemia. Profiling that covered TCR beta VDJ and CDR3 relied on genomic DNA as its template. TCRdb re-derived calls from the reads in MiXCR, one entry per CDR3 protein. In the table there are hundreds of thousands of distinct CDR3 sequences, 65% to 80% of which are singletons. The sequencing sample was made of sorted CD4+, CD8+, or CD8+CD57+ T cells (not recorded which) from PBMCs. The receptors stem from a human donor in good health, serving as a control.

The chain is built from TRBV2 and TRBJ1-6; the match to TRBD1 covers 8 bases. V lost 6 bases and J lost 17; bases outside the gene matches: 15. The CDR3 extends over 14 amino acids. The germline V gene has CDR1 SNHLY and CDR2 FYNNEI. The CDR3, as DNA: TGTGCCAGCAGCCGCGGGACAGGCAATTCAGCCGTCCACTTT. Its translation: CASSRGTGNSAVHF.

This chain links TRBV2 with TRBJ2-2; D call uncertain. Trimming removed 4 bases at V and 1 base at J, with 4 bases between. Germline CDR1 SNHLY, CDR2 FYNNEI. The CDR3 totals 13 residues. Here the CDR3 DNA reads TGTGCCAGCAGTGGAATGAACACCGGGGAGCTGTTTTTT. Translated: CASSGMNTGELFF.

This clonotype was recorded many times. V is TRBV7-2 and J is TRBJ2-1, with D perhaps matching TRBD2 (5 bases). Germline CDR1 is SGHTA and CDR2 is FQGNSA. This CDR3 contains 13 residues. The V gene lost 3 bases and the J gene lost 5 bases, with 8 bases spanning the gap. The CDR3 region is CASSLARDNEQFF. CDR3 nucleotides: TGTGCCAGCAGCTTGGCGCGGGACAATGAGCAGTTCTTC.

With respect to this clonotype: Its ends do not fully match the called genes, so a read error is possible. This sequence joins TRBV5-6 and TRBJ1-6; no clear D gene. Germline assignment: CDR1 SGHDT and CDR2 YYEEEE. CDR3 length equals 15 residues. The CDR3 is CASSLGPRGNSPLRF. The DNA for the CDR3 is TGTGCCAGCAGCTTGGGACCCCGGGGAAATTCACCCCTCCGCTTT.

Of note for this clonotype: The germline gene is not matched at one end of the junction; a read error may be the cause. This sequence joins TRBV20-1 and TRBJ1-2; unclear D gene. CDR1 is DFQATT and CDR2 is SNEGSKA in the germline V gene (reference sequence). The CDR3 spans 11 residues. In DNA, the CDR3 is TGCAGTGCTACTGGACTAGCGGAAGCCTCCTTC. As protein: CSATGLAEASF.

Many counts were recorded for this clonotype. The chain links TRBV5-1 to TRBJ2-5; tentative D call: TRBD1 (6 bases). Trimming removed 0 bases at V and 2 bases at J, with 11 bases between. Germline V gene lookup returns CDR1 SGHRS and CDR2 YFSETQ. The CDR3 has 15 amino acids. DNA of the CDR3: TGCGCCAGCAGCTTGGGAACAGGGTATCAAGAGACCCAGTACTTC. Protein product: CASSLGTGYQETQYF. The full variable domain, in which reference TRBV5-1 and TRBJ2-5 provide the parts outside the CDR3, is KAGVTQTPRYLIKTRGQQVTLSCSPISGHRSVSWYQQTPGQGLQFLFEYFSETQRNKGNFPGRFSGRQFSNSRSEMNVSTLELGDSALYLCASSLGTGYQETQYFGPGTRLLVL.

This chain uses TRBV11-1 with TRBJ2-7; D is perhaps TRBD2 (5 bases). Per germline, CDR1 SGHAT and CDR2 FQDESV (reference sequence). V was pared by 2 bases and J by 4 bases, with 18 bases between. The CDR3 loop spans 16 amino acids. CDR3: CASSLNPGKGGYEQYF. The CDR3, as DNA: TGTGCCAGCAGCTTAAATCCGGGGAAAGGTGGATACGAGCAGTACTTC.

This clonotype has at least ten counts. The rearrangement uses TRBV10-1 and TRBJ1-6; tentative D call: TRBD1 (5 bases). The CDR3 sequence is 13 residues long. CDR1 is WNHNN and CDR2 is SYGVQD in the germline V gene (reference sequence). V gave up 2 bases and J gave up 15 bases, with 14 bases separating them. CDR3 sequence reads: CASSEPRDRGLHF. CDR3 sequence (DNA): TGCGCCAGCAGTGAGCCACGGGACCGGGGCCTCCACTTT.

Comment on this clonotype: This may be a read error: a much more frequent sequence differs by one nucleotide. The chain uses TRBV5-1 and TRBJ2-2; 10 bases map to TRBD1. The CDR3 is 19 residues long. The germline gives CDR1 SGHRS, CDR2 YFSETQ. In nucleotides, the CDR3 is TGCGCCAGCAGCATAGGGACAGGGGCCCCCGTAACAAACACCGGGGAGCTGGTTTTT. Translation gives CASSIGTGAPVTNTGELVF.

Ten or more counts support this clonotype. The chain links TRBV6-1 to TRBJ2-7; D is unresolved. This CDR3 region has 17 residues. V was cut by 3 bases and J by 2 bases, with 20 bases left in between. Germline loops: CDR1 MNHNS, CDR2 SASEGT. The CDR3 loop is CASSDLHSAASTYEQYF. The CDR3 DNA reads TGTGCCAGCAGTGATTTACACAGCGCCGCATCTACCTACGAGCAGTACTTC.

CDR3: CASSPVRGADTQYF. In DNA, the CDR3 is TGTGCCAGCAGCCCCGTCCGGGGGGCTGATACGCAGTATTTT. V is TRBV25-1 and J is TRBJ2-3; TRBD2 might be the D (7 bases). V dropped 6 bases and J dropped 6 bases, with 16 bases sitting between them. CDR1 and CDR2 (germline): MGHDK, SYGVNS. The CDR3 consists of 14 residues.

This chain uses TRBV15 with TRBJ1-1; no clear D gene. V dropped 1 base and J dropped 6 bases, with 18 bases sitting between them. Germline V lookup: CDR1 LNHNV, CDR2 YYDKDF (reference sequence). The CDR3 loop spans 16 amino acids. CDR3 sequence reads: CATSRAIGMPPAEAFF. The CDR3 DNA sequence: TGTGCCACCAGCAGAGCGATCGGTATGCCCCCCGCTGAAGCTTTCTTT. Filled out from reference TRBV15 and TRBJ1-1, the complete variable domain reads DAMVIQNPRYQVTQFGKPVTLSCSQTLNHNVMYWYQQKSSQAPKLLFHYYDKDFNNEADTPDNFQSRRPNTSFCFLDIRSPGLGDTAMYLCATSRAIGMPPAEAFFGQGTRLTVV.

This clonotype has a handful of counts. This may be a read error, as it is one base from a much larger clone. The V gene is TRBV3-1, the J gene TRBJ2-7; D uncertain. This CDR3 spans 17 amino acids. V was clipped by 4 bases and J by 2 bases, with 21 bases between them. Germline values: CDR1 LGHDT, CDR2 YNNKEL (reference sequence). CDR3 DNA sequence: TGTGCCAGCAGCCGCCACGGTCTCGGCGGTGAAGCCTACGAGCAGTACTTC. This sequence encodes CASSRHGLGGEAYEQYF.

This chain uses TRBV7-2 with TRBJ1-2, with D possibly matching TRBD1 (6 bases). The CDR3 has 14 amino acids. Germline CDR1 SGHTA, CDR2 FQGNSA. Trimming removed 6 bases from V and 4 bases from J, with 15 bases in between. CDR3 nucleotide sequence: TGTGCCAGCAGTAACCCCGGGACACGCTATGGCTACACCTTC. Protein product: CASSNPGTRYGYTF.